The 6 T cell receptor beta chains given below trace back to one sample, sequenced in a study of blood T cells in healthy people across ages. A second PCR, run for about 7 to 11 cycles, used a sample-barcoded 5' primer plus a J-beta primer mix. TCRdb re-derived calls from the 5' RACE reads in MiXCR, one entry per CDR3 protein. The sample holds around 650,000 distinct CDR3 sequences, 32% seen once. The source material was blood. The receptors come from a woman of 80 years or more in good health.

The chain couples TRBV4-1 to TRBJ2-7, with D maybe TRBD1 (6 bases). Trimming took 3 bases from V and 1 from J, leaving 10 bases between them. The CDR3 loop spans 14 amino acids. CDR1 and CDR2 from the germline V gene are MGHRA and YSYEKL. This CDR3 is CASSHLTGSYEQYF. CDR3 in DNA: TGCGCCAGCAGCCACTTAACAGGGTCCTACGAGCAGTACTTC.

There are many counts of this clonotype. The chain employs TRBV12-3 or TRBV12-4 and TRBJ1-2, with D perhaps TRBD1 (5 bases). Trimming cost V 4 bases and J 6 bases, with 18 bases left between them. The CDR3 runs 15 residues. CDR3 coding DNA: TGTGCCAGCAGTTGGGGGACCGGATTGGGGAATGGCTACACCTTC. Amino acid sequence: CASSWGTGLGNGYTF.

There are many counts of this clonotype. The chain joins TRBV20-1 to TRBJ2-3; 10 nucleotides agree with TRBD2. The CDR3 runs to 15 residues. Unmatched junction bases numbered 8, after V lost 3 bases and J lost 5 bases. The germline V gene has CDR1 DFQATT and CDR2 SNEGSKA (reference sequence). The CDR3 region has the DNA TGCAGTGCTAGGACCCAGCGGGGGGGAGGAGATACGCAGTATTTT. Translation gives CSARTQRGGGDTQYF.

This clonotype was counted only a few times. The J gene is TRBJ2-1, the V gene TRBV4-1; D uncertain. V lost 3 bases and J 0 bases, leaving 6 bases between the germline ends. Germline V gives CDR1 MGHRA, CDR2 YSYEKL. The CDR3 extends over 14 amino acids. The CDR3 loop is CASSQGYSYNEQFF. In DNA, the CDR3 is TGCGCCAGCAGCCAGGGGTACTCCTACAATGAGCAGTTCTTC.

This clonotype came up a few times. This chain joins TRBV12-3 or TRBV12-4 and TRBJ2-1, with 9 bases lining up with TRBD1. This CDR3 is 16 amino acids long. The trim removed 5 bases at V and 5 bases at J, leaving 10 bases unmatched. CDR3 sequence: CASSRAGQGSDNEQFF. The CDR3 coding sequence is TGTGCCAGCAGTCGAGCCGGACAGGGGTCGGACAATGAGCAGTTCTTC.

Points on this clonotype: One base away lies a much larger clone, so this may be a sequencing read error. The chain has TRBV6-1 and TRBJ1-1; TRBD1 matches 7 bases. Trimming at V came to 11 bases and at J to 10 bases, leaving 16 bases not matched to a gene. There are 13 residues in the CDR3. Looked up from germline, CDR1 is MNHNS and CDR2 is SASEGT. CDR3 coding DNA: TGTGCCGGCAAACAATCCCCACAGGGGAGAGCTTTCTTT. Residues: CAGKQSPQGRAFF.